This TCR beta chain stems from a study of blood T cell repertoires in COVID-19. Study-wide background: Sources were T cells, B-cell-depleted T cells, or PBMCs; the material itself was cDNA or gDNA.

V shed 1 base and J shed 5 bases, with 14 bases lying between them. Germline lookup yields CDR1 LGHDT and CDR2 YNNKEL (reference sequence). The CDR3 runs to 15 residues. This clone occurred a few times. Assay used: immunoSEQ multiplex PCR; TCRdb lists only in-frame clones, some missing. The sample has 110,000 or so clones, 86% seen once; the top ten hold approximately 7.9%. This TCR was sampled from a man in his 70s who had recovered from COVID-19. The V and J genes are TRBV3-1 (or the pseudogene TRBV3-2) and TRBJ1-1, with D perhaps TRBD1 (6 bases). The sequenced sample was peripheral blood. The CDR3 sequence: CASSQVGGARTEAFF. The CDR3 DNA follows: TGTGCCAGCAGCCAAGTTGGGGGGGCAAGGACTGAAGCTTTCTTT.